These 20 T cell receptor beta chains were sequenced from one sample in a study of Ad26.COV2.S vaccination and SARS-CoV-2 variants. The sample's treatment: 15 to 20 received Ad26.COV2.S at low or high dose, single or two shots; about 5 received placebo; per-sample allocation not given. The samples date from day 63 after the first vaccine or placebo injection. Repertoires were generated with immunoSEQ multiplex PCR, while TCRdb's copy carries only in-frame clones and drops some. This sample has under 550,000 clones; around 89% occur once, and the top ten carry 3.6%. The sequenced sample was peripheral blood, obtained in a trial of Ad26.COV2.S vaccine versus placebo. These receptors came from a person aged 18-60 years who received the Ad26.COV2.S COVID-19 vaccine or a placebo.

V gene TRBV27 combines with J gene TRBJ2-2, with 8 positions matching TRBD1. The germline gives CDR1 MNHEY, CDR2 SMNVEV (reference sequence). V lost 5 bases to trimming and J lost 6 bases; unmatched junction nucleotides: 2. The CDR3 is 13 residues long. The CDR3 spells CASSPGGPGELFF. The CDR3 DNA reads TGTGCCAGCAGTCCAGGGGGCCCCGGGGAGCTGTTTTTT.

The CDR3 DNA reads TGTGCCAGCAGGGATTCCGGACAGGTTCTACAGTTCTTC. Translation gives CASRDSGQVLQFF. The chain is built from TRBV6-5 and TRBJ2-1, with TRBD1 matching over 7 bases. Trimming cost V 6 bases and J 13 bases; bases outside gene matches: 12. Germline CDR1 is MNHEY and CDR2 is SVGAGI. This CDR3 comprises 13 residues.

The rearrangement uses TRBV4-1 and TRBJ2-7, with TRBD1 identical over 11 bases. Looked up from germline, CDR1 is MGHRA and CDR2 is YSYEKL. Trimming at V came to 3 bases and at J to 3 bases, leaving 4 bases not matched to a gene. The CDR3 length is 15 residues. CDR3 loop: CASSHRGTGGYEQYF. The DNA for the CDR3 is TGCGCCAGCAGCCATCGCGGGACAGGGGGCTACGAGCAGTACTTC.

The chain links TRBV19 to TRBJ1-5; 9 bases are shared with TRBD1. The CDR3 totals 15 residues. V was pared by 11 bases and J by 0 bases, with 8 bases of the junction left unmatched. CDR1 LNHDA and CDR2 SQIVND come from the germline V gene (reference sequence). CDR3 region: CASRGTGNSNQPQHF. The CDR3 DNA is TGTGCCTCACGAGGGACAGGGAATAGCAATCAGCCCCAGCATTTT. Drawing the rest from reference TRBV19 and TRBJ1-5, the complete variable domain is DGGITQSPKYLFRKEGQNVTLSCEQNLNHDAMYWYRQDPGQGLRLIYYSQIVNDFQKGDIAEGYSVSREKKESFPLTVTSAQKNPTAFYLCASRGTGNSNQPQHFGDGTRLSIL.

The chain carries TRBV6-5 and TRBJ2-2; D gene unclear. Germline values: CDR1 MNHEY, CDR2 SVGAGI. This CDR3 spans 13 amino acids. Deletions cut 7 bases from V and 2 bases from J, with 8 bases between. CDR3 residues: CASKFSNTGELFF. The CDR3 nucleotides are TGTGCCAGCAAGTTCAGCAACACCGGGGAGCTGTTTTTT.

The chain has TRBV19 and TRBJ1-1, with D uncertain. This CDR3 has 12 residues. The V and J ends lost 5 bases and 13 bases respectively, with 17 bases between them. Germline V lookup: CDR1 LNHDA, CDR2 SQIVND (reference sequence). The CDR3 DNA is TGTGCCAGTAGTCCGGGTGGAGGCTCGGGTTTCTTT. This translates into CASSPGGGSGFF.

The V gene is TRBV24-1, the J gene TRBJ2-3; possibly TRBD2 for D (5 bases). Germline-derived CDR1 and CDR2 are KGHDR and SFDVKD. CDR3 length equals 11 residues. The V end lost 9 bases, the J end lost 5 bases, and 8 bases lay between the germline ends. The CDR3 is CATREGDTQYF. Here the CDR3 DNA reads TGTGCCACCCGAGAGGGAGATACGCAGTATTTT.

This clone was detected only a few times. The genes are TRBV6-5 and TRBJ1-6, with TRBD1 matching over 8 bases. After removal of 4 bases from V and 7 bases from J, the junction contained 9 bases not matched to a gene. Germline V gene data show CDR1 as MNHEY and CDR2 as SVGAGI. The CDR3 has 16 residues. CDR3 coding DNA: TGTGCCAGCAGTTCCTCAGGGGGCTTTACGAATTCACCCCTCCACTTT. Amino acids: CASSSSGGFTNSPLHF.

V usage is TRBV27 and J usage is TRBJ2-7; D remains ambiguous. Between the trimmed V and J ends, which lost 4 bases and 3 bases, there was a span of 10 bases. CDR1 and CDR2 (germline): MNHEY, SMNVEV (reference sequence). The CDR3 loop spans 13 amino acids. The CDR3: CASSSNRYYEQYF. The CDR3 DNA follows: TGTGCCAGCAGTTCGAACCGCTACTACGAGCAGTACTTC.

The CDR3 loop reads CATSRDQGLQPQHF. The CDR3 DNA sequence: TGTGCCACCAGCAGAGATCAGGGGCTTCAGCCCCAGCATTTT. The V gene is TRBV15, the J gene TRBJ1-5; possibly TRBD1 for D (6 bases). Trimming shortened V by 0 bases and J by 6 bases, and 9 bases separated the two germline ends. CDR1 and CDR2 from the germline V gene are LNHNV and YYDKDF (reference sequence). The CDR3 loop spans 14 amino acids. The variable domain in full, completed from reference TRBV15 and TRBJ1-5, reads DAMVIQNPRYQVTQFGKPVTLSCSQTLNHNVMYWYQQKSSQAPKLLFHYYDKDFNNEADTPDNFQSRRPNTSFCFLDIRSPGLGDTAMYLCATSRDQGLQPQHFGDGTRLSIL.

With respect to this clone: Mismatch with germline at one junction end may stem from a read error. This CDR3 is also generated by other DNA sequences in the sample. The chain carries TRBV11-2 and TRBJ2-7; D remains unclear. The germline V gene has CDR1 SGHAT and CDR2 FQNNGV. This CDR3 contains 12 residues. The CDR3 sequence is CASSSGRYEQYF. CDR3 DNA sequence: TGTGCCAGCAGCTCAGGACGATACGAACAGTACTTC.

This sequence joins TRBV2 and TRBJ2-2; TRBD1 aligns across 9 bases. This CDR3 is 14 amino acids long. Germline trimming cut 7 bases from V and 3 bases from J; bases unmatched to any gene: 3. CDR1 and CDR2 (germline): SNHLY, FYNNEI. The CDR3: CASTGTGYTGELFF. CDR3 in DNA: TGTGCCAGCACAGGGACAGGGTACACCGGGGAGCTGTTTTTT.

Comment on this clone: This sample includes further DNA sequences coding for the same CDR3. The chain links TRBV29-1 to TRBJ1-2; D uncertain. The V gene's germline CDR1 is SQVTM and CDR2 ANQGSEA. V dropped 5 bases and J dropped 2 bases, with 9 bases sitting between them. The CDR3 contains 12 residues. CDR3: CSVTGSNYGYTF. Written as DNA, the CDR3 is TGCAGCGTTACGGGCTCCAACTATGGCTACACCTTC.

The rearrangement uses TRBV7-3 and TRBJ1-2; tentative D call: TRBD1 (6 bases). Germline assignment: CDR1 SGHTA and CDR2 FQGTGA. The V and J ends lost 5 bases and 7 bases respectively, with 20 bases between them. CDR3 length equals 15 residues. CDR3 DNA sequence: TGTGCCAGCAGCAAGGGATCAGGGGATTTGACTGGCTACACCTTC. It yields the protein CASSKGSGDLTGYTF.

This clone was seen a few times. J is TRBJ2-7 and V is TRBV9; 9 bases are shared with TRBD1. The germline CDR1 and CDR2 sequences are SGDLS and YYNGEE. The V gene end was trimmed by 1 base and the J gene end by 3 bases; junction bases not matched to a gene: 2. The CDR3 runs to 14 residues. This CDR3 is CASSVTGQGYEQYF. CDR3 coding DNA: TGTGCCAGCAGCGTAACGGGACAGGGCTACGAGCAGTACTTC.

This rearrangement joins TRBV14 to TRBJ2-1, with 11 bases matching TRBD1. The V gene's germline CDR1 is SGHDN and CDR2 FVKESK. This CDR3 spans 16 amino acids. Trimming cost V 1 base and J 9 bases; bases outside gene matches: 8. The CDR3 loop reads CASSQGRTGGLREQFF. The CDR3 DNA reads TGTGCCAGCAGCCAAGGTCGGACAGGGGGCCTGCGTGAGCAGTTCTTC.

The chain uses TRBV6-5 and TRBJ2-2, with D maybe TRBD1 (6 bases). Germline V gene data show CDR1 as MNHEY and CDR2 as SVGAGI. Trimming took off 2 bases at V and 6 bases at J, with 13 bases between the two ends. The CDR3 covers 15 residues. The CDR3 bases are TGTGCCAGCAGTTACGCACTCAGGGGAGCCGGGGAGCTGTTTTTT. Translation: CASSYALRGAGELFF.

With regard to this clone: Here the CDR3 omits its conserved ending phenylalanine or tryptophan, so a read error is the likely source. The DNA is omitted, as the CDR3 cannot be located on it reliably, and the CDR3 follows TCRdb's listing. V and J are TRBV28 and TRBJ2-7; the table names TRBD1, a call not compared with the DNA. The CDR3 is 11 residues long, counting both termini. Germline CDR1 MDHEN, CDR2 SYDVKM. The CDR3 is CASQRTANERC.

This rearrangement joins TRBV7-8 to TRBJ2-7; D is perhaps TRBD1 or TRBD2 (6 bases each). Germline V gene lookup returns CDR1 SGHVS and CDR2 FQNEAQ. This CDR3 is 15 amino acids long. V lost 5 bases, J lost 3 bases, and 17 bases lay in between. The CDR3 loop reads CASSPLGGGNYEQYF. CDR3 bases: TGTGCCAGCAGCCCCCTGGGGGGCGGAAACTACGAGCAGTACTTC.

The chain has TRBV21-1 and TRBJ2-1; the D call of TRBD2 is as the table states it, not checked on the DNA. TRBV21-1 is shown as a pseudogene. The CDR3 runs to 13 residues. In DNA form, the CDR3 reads TGTGCCAGCAGCAAAGTCCAGCGCGATGAGCAGTTCTTC. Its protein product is CASSKVQRDEQFF.